The rows below give T cell receptor beta chains drawn from one sample of a study of blood T cell repertoires in COVID-19. The table came from immunoSEQ multiplex PCR; TCRdb's copy has only in-frame clones and leaves some out. The sample lists 200,000 or so clones; 86% were seen once. The sequenced sample was peripheral blood. These receptors were obtained from a man older than 75 with acute or convalescent COVID-19. CDR3s include the opening cysteine and the closing phenylalanine or tryptophan. The D gene is left open where the match is weak. Rows may omit the clone size; those that give it use once, few, many or a size class.

CASRGRGLGSETQYF	TGTGCCAGCAGGGGCAGGGGCCTAGGTTCAGAGACCCAGTACTTC	TRBJ2-5	TRBV2	NA	NA
CASSPSGNTEAFF	TGTGCCAGCTCACCATCCGGGAACACTGAAGCTTTCTTT	TRBJ1-1	TRBV18	NA	NA
CAISESTGTGSAGELFF	TGTGCCATCAGTGAGTCGACGGGCACAGGGTCGGCCGGGGAGCTGTTTTTT	TRBJ2-2	TRBV10-3	NA	NA
CASRWQGSSYEQYF	TGCGCCAGCAGGTGGCAGGGCAGCTCCTACGAGCAGTACTTC	TRBJ2-7	TRBV5-1	NA	NA
CASSTGLRRDTDTQYF	TGTGCCAGCAGCACGGGACTCCGGAGGGACACAGATACGCAGTATTTT	TRBJ2-3	TRBV6-2/TRBV6-3	once	NA
CASSLWGGGRNQPQHF	TGCGCCAGCAGTCTGTGGGGCGGTGGACGCAATCAGCCCCAGCATTTT	TRBJ1-5	TRBV23-1	NA	NA
CSAYLEYGYTF	TGCAGTGCCTACCTTGAGTATGGCTACACCTTC	TRBJ1-2	TRBV20-1	NA	NA
CASSPTGSNSPLHF	TGTGCCAGTAGTCCAACAGGGAGTAATTCACCCCTCCACTTT	TRBJ1-6	TRBV19	NA	NA
CASSLRTGDNYGYTF	TGTGCCAGCAGCTTGAGAACAGGAGATAACTATGGCTACACCTTC	TRBJ1-2	TRBV5-8	NA	NA
CASSLPGGGLNEQFF	TGTGCCAGCAGCTTGCCAGGGGGCGGACTCAATGAGCAGTTCTTC	TRBJ2-1	TRBV11-3	NA	TRBD1
CASSYSKGIYTEAFF	TGTGCCAGCAGTTACTCGAAGGGGATATACACTGAAGCTTTCTTT	TRBJ1-1	TRBV6-2/TRBV6-3	NA	NA
CASSGGSAGQETQYF	TGCGCCAGCAGTGGAGGTTCAGCAGGGCAAGAGACCCAGTACTTC	TRBJ2-5	TRBV10-1	NA	NA
CASSIGVRSETQYF	TGTGCCAGTAGTATAGGTGTGAGATCGGAGACCCAGTACTTC	TRBJ2-5	TRBV19	NA	NA
CASSIGTGGQPQHF	TGTGCCAGTAGTATAGGCACAGGTGGTCAGCCCCAGCATTTT	TRBJ1-5	TRBV19	NA	NA
CSASQGVNSGNTIYF	TGCAGTGCTAGTCAGGGGGTTAACTCTGGAAACACCATATATTTT	TRBJ1-3	TRBV20-1	once	TRBD1
CASRGTRYNEQFF	TGTGCCAGCCGCGGGACTAGGTACAATGAGCAGTTCTTC	TRBJ2-1	TRBV6-5	NA	TRBD2
CASSPYRGGSYEQYF	TGTGCCAGCAGTCCATACAGAGGGGGCTCCTACGAGCAGTACTTC	TRBJ2-7	TRBV28	NA	NA
CASSQDRLADEQFF	TGTGCCAGCAGCCAAGATAGACTAGCCGATGAGCAGTTCTTC	TRBJ2-1	TRBV4-2	NA	TRBD2
CASSSGTVSYEQYF	TGTGCCAGCAGTTCAGGGACAGTCTCCTACGAGCAGTACTTC	TRBJ2-7	TRBV28	NA	TRBD1
CASSLDRGSNTQYF	TGTGCCAGCAGCTTAGATAGAGGGTCAAATACGCAGTATTTT	TRBJ2-3	TRBV7-9	NA	NA
CASSHWGASTGGKDEQYF	TGTGCCAGCAGCCACTGGGGAGCTTCGACAGGGGGCAAGGACGAGCAGTACTTC	TRBJ2-7	TRBV7-8	NA	TRBD1
CARAGGFGTEAFF	TGTGCCAGGGCAGGGGGCTTTGGCACTGAAGCTTTCTTT	TRBJ1-1	TRBV6-4	NA	TRBD1
CASSFSSGDTYNEQFF	TGTGCCAGCAGCTTCTCTAGCGGGGATACCTACAATGAGCAGTTCTTC	TRBJ2-1	TRBV7-2	NA	TRBD2
CASSSSSGRTYNEQFF	TGTGCCAGCAGCTCGAGTAGCGGGAGGACCTACAATGAGCAGTTCTTC	TRBJ2-1	TRBV7-8	once	TRBD2
CASSDSASRGNRRSPLHF	TGTGCCAGCAGTGACTCAGCCTCTAGGGGAAATCGAAGATCACCCCTCCACTTT	TRBJ1-6	TRBV6-4	NA	NA
CASSAQGRGYTF	TGTGCCAGCAGCGCCCAGGGGCGCGGCTACACCTTC	TRBJ1-2	TRBV2	NA	NA
CASSGMDRAGDTQYF	TGTGCCAGTAGCGGAATGGACAGGGCAGGCGATACGCAGTATTTT	TRBJ2-3	TRBV19	NA	TRBD1
CASSLEPGQNYEQYF	TGTGCCAGCAGCCTGGAACCGGGACAAAACTACGAGCAGTACTTC	TRBJ2-7	TRBV5-6	NA	NA
CASSQDLSRQYF	TGCGCCAGCAGCCAAGATCTGTCTCGGCAGTACTTC	TRBJ2-7	TRBV4-1	NA	NA
CASSIDGPGLGSETQYF	TGTGCCAGTAGTATAGACGGCCCGGGACTAGGGTCAGAGACCCAGTACTTC	TRBJ2-5	TRBV19	NA	TRBD2
CATSDLASGRLSSYNEQFF	TGTGCCACCAGTGATTTAGCTAGCGGGAGGCTAAGCTCCTACAATGAGCAGTTCTTC	TRBJ2-1	TRBV24-1	NA	TRBD2
CASSYTGTGRNYGYTF	TGTGCCAGCAGTTACACTGGGACAGGAAGAAACTATGGCTACACCTTC	TRBJ1-2	TRBV6-5	NA	TRBD1
CSVKTGTGLGETQYF	TGCAGCGTGAAAACCGGGACAGGGTTGGGGGAGACCCAGTACTTC	TRBJ2-5	TRBV29-1	NA	TRBD1
CASSFGGGGQETQYF	TGTGCCAGCAGCTTCGGGGGTGGCGGCCAAGAGACCCAGTACTTC	TRBJ2-5	TRBV7-2	NA	NA
CASSGQGAYNSPLHF	TGTGCCAGTAGTGGACAGGGAGCCTATAATTCACCCCTCCACTTT	TRBJ1-6	TRBV19	NA	TRBD1
CASSPRMGQGAYETQYF	TGTGCCAGCTCACCACGGATGGGACAGGGGGCCTACGAGACCCAGTACTTC	TRBJ2-5	TRBV18	NA	TRBD1
CATSDRGHFSGANVLTF	TGTGCCACCAGTGATCGAGGTCATTTCTCTGGGGCCAACGTCCTGACTTTC	TRBJ2-6	TRBV24-1	once	NA
CASSVEDPYNEQFF	TGTGCCAGCAGCGTGGAGGACCCCTACAATGAGCAGTTCTTC	TRBJ2-1	TRBV9	NA	NA
CASSSRWAEQFF	TGTGCCAGCAGCTCACGGTGGGCTGAGCAGTTCTTC	TRBJ2-1	TRBV7-9	NA	NA
CASSYRENTEAFF	TGCGCCAGCAGCTACAGGGAGAACACTGAAGCTTTCTTT	TRBJ1-1	TRBV5-1	NA	NA
CASSSAGPSYNEQFF	TGTGCCAGCAGCTCAGCGGGACCGAGCTACAATGAGCAGTTCTTC	TRBJ2-1	TRBV5-4	NA	TRBD2
CATQRTGFSSNYGYTF	TGTGCCACCCAACGGACAGGGTTCTCTTCTAACTATGGCTACACCTTC	TRBJ1-2	TRBV10-3	NA	TRBD1
CASSQDVGTRGFYGYTF	TGTGCCAGCAGCCAAGATGTCGGGACGAGGGGGTTCTATGGCTACACCTTC	TRBJ1-2	TRBV14	once	NA
CASSETGGYAKNIQYF	TGTGCCAGCAGCGAGACAGGGGGCTACGCCAAAAACATTCAGTACTTC	TRBJ2-4	TRBV21-1	NA	NA
CASSLGFSPGDKPYNEQFF	TGTGCCAGCAGCTTAGGGTTCTCACCGGGGGATAAGCCTTACAATGAGCAGTTCTTC	TRBJ2-1	TRBV11-2	NA	NA
CASREGVFSGELFF	TGTGCCAGTCGTGAGGGGGTCTTTTCGGGGGAGCTGTTTTTT	TRBJ2-2	TRBV6-1	NA	NA
CASSLVPTQGASGNTIYF	TGTGCCAGCAGCTTAGTACCCACACAGGGGGCCTCTGGAAACACCATATATTTT	TRBJ1-3	TRBV7-2	NA	TRBD1
CASSPTGVQETQYF	TGTGCCAGCTCACCAACAGGGGTTCAGGAGACCCAGTACTTC	TRBJ2-5	TRBV18	NA	TRBD1
CASSFVVNTGELFF	TGTGCCAGCAGTTTTGTAGTCAACACCGGGGAGCTGTTTTTT	TRBJ2-2	TRBV27	NA	NA